This T cell receptor (beta chain) was found in a study of identical twins. The CDR3 extends over 16 amino acids. Germline CDR1 and CDR2: LNHNV and YYDKDF (reference sequence). The V gene end was trimmed by 1 base and the J gene end by 1 base; junction bases not matched to a gene: 3. Template switching added a universal primer binding site, and final cDNA carried unique molecular identifiers. Each CDR3 protein is one row after TCRdb ran MiXCR on the 5' RACE reads. The data show some 790,000 distinct CDR3 sequences, with roughly 18% seen just once and around 13% held by the top ten. These records were also assigned to another study, of T cells expressing NK-cell markers.

Sequenced material: PBMCs. The sequence was obtained from a woman younger than 35 in good health. The chain combines TRBV15 with TRBJ2-3, with 9 bases that match TRBD2. The CDR3: CATSRVRTSGTDTQYF. CDR3 DNA sequence: TGTGCCACCAGCAGAGTTCGGACTAGCGGCACAGATACGCAGTATTTT. Full variable domain (remainder filled in from reference TRBV15 and TRBJ2-3): DAMVIQNPRYQVTQFGKPVTLSCSQTLNHNVMYWYQQKSSQAPKLLFHYYDKDFNNEADTPDNFQSRRPNTSFCFLDIRSPGLGDTAMYLCATSRVRTSGTDTQYFGPGTRLTVL.